This section outlines one T cell receptor (beta chain) sequence together with its context. This entry comes from a study of blood T cell repertoires in COVID-19. For the study at large: The study drew acute and convalescent COVID-19 samples from the United States, Italy and Spain. The cDNA or gDNA used as material had been derived from T cells, B-cell-depleted T cells, or PBMCs.

Original processing notes: Estimated nucleated cell counts came from reference gene primer amplification. Here immunoSEQ multiplex PCR was the method, and the copy in TCRdb shows in-frame clones only, minus some. V, J and clone size reflect that table, while D and trimming were determined from the DNA. The sample includes 250,000 to 300,000 clones, approximately 83% seen only once; the top ten take 9.5% to 12%. Germline V gene data show CDR1 as MNHEY and CDR2 as SVGAGI. The CDR3 loop spans 13 amino acids. The V end was cut by 4 bases, the J end by 10 bases, with 13 bases between. Source material: peripheral blood. The rearrangement joins TRBV6-5 to TRBJ1-4; D is unresolved. The clonotype comes from a woman in her 70s with acute or convalescent COVID-19. The CDR3 DNA is TGTGCCAGCAGTTCGCGCGGGTCGGGAAAACTGTTTTTT. Translating it yields CASSSRGSGKLFF.